One and the same sample provided the 5 T cell receptor beta chains below, sequenced in a study of shared clonotypes between healthy human individuals. Using immunoSEQ multiplex PCR, the repertoire was profiled, and TCRdb retains in-frame clones only, with some absent. This sample has 1.5 million to 1.9 million clones, with 95% to 99% found just once. The sample taken for sequencing was naive CD4+ T cells sorted from blood. Subset denoted: CD45RA+ positively selected. These TCRs come from a man younger than 40 in good health.

V gene TRBV4-3 combines with J gene TRBJ2-7; D not resolved. Germline V CDR1 and CDR2: LGHNA, YSLEER. Trimming removed 4 bases from V and 2 bases from J, with 18 bases in between. This CDR3 is 16 amino acids long. This CDR3 is CASSRGTTRRAYEQYF. The CDR3 nucleotides read TGCGCCAGCAGCCGAGGAACGACCCGCCGGGCCTACGAGCAGTACTTC.

The count of this clone is one. The V and J genes are TRBV4-3 and TRBJ1-2; TRBD1 might be the D (5 bases). The CDR3 sequence is 14 residues long. With 0 bases removed from V and 10 bases from J, the gap between germline ends came to 15 bases. The V gene's germline CDR1 is LGHNA and CDR2 YSLEER. The CDR3 DNA reads TGCGCCAGCAGCCAAGATGCAGGGCCCGGAGACTACACCTTC. Translated, it gives CASSQDAGPGDYTF.

The chain joins TRBV4-3 to TRBJ2-7; TRBD1 agrees at 8 bases. The germline V gene encodes CDR1 LGHNA and CDR2 YSLEER. Germline trimming cut 0 bases from V and 0 bases from J; bases unmatched to any gene: 4. This CDR3 spans 16 amino acids. CDR3 loop: CASSQEGTGYSYEQYF. As DNA, the CDR3 is TGCGCCAGCAGCCAAGAAGGGACAGGCTACTCCTACGAGCAGTACTTC.

This rearrangement joins TRBV5-1 to TRBJ2-5, with D unresolved. With 4 bases removed from V and 5 bases from J, the gap between germline ends came to 15 bases. In germline, CDR1 is SGHRS, CDR2 YFSETQ. The CDR3 consists of 14 residues. The DNA of the CDR3 is TGCGCCAGCAGCCCCCTCGTAGGTGTGGAGACCCAGTACTTC. It specifies CASSPLVGVETQYF.

The CDR3 here is CASSTSTGGGETQYF. The CDR3 coding sequence is TGTGCCAGCAGCACCAGTACAGGGGGTGGAGAGACCCAGTACTTC. V gene TRBV7-9 combines with J gene TRBJ2-5, with 8 bases identical to TRBD1. This CDR3 has 15 amino acids. Germline V lookup: CDR1 SEHNR, CDR2 FQNEAQ (reference sequence). The trim removed 5 bases at V and 4 bases at J, leaving 9 bases unmatched. Full variable domain (rest looked up from reference TRBV7-9 and TRBJ2-5): DTGVSQNPRHKITKRGQNVTFRCDPISEHNRLYWYRQTLGQGPEFLTYFQNEAQLEKSRLLSDRFSAERPKGSFSTLEIQRTEQGDSAMYLCASSTSTGGGETQYFGPGTRLLVL.